Here is one TCR beta chain with its context. Its antigen is as yet unknown. A junction boundary mismatches the germline segment, possibly from a read error. This CDR3 comprises 12 residues. CDR1 is SEHNR and CDR2 is FQNEAQ in the germline V gene (reference sequence). The data were taken from a study of post-analysis software for immune sequencing data. The study, taken as a whole, reports: The study found significantly lower normalized Chao1 diversity in multiple sclerosis patients than in controls. Five or six TRBV segments, TRBV5-6, TRBV5-1 and TRBV20-1 among them, were found more frequent in patients than controls. Strong same-batch co-clustering of samples appeared with F measure clustering.

cDNA libraries of TCR beta carried unique molecular identifiers. TCRdb independently ran MiXCR on the PCR reads; one entry per CDR3 protein. Seen here are 150,000 to 200,000 distinct CDR3 sequences, under 40% observed once, and the top ten hold under 30%. The chain couples TRBV7-9 to TRBJ2-5, with D uncertain. The receptor's source is a girl aged 5-17 years with multiple sclerosis. The sequencing used blood, collected after autologous hematopoietic stem cell transplantation. CDR3 in DNA: TGTGCCGGCAGCCCGAGGTACAATGAGCAGTACTTC. It encodes CAGSPRYNEQYF.